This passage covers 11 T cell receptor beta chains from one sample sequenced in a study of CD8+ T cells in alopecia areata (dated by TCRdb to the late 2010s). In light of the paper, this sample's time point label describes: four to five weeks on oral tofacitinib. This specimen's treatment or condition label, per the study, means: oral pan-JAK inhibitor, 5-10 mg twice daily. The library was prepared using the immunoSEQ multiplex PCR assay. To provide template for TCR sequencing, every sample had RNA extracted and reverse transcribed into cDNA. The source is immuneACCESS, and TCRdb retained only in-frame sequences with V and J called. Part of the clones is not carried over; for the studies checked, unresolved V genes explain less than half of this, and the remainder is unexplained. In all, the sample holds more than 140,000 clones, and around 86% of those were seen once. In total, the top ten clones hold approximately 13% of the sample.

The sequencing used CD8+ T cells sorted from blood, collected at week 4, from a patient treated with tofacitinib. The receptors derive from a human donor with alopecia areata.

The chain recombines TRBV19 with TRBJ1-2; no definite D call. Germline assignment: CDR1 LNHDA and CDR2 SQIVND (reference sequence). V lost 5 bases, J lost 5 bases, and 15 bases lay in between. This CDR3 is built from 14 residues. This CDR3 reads CASSAGLVGYGYTF. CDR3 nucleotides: TGTGCCAGTAGTGCCGGACTAGTAGGATATGGCTACACCTTC.

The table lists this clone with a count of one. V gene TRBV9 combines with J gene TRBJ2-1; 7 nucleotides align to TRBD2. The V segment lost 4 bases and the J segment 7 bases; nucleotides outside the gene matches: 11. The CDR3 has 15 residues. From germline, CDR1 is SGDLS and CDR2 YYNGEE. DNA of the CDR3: TGTGCCAGCAGCACCGAGCGGGACTCGTGGAATGAGCAGTTCTTC. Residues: CASSTERDSWNEQFF. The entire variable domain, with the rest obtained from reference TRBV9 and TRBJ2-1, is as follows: DSGVTQTPKHLITATGQRVTLRCSPRSGDLSVYWYQQSLDQGLQFLIQYYNGEERAKGNILERFSAQQFPDLHSELNLSSLELGDSALYFCASSTERDSWNEQFFGPGTRLTVL.

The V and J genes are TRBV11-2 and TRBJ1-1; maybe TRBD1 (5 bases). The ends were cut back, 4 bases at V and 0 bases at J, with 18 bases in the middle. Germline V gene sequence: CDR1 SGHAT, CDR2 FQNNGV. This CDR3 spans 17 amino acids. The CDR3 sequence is CASSSDVAEGLNTEAFF. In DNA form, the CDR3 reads TGTGCCAGCAGCTCCGACGTTGCAGAGGGACTGAACACTGAAGCTTTCTTT.

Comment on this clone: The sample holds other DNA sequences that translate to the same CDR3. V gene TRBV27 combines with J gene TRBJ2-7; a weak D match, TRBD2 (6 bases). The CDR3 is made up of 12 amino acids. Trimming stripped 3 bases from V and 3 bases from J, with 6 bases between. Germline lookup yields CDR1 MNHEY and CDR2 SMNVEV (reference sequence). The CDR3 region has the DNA TGTGCCAGCAGTTTGGGGGGCTACGAGCAGTACTTC. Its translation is CASSLGGYEQYF.

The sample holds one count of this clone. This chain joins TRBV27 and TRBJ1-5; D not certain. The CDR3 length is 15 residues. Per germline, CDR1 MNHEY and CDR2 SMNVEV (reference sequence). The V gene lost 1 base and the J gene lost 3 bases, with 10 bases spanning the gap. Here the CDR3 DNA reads TGTGCCAGCAGTTTATATGTTGGGTTCAATCAGCCCCAGCATTTT. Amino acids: CASSLYVGFNQPQHF.

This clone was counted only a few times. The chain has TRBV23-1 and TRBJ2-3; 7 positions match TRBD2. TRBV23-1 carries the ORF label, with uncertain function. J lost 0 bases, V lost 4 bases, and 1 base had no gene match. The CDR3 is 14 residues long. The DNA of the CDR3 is TGCGCCAGCAGTCGAGCGGGGAGCACAGATACGCAGTATTTT. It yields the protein CASSRAGSTDTQYF.

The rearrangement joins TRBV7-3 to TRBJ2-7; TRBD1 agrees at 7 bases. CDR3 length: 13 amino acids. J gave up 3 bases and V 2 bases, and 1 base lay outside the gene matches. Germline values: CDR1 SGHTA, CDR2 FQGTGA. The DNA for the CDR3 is TGTGCCAGCAGCTTAGGGGACAGCTACGAGCAGTACTTC. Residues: CASSLGDSYEQYF.

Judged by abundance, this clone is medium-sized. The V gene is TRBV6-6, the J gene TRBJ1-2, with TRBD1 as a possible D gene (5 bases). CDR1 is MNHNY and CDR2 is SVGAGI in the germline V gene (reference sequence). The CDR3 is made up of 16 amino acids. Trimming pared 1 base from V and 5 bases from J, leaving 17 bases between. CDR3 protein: CASSYLQGGADYGYTF. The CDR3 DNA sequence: TGTGCCAGCAGTTACTTACAAGGCGGGGCGGATTATGGCTACACCTTC.

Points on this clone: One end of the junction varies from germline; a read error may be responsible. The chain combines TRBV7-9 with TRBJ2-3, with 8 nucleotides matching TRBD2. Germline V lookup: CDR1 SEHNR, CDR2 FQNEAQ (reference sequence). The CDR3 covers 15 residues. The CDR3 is CASSLAGPSTDTQYF. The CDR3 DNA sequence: TGTGCCAGCAGTTTAGCGGGGCCTAGCACAGATACGCAGTATTTT.

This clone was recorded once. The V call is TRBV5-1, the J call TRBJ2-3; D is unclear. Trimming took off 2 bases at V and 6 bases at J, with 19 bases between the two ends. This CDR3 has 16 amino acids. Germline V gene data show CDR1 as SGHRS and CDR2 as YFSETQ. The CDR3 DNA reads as TGCGCCAGCAGCTTTGTACCGTTAGGGTCCCCGGATACGCAGTATTTT. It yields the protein CASSFVPLGSPDTQYF.

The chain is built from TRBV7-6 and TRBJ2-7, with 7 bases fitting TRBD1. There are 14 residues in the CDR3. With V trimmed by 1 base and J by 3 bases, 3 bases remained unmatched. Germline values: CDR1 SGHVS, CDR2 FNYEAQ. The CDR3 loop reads CASSLGTGHYEQYF. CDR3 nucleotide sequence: TGTGCCAGCAGCTTAGGGACAGGCCACTACGAGCAGTACTTC.